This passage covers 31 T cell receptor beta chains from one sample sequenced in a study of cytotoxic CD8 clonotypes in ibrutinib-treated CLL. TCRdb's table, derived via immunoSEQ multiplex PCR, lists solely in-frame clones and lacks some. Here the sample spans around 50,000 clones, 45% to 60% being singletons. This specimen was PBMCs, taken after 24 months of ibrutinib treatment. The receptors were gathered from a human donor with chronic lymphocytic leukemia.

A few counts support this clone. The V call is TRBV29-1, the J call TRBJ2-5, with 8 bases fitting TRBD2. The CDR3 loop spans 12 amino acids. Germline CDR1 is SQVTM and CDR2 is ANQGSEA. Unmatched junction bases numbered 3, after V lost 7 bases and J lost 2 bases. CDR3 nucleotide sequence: TGCAGCGGGAGCGGGGGACAAGAGACCCAGTACTTC. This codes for CSGSGGQETQYF.

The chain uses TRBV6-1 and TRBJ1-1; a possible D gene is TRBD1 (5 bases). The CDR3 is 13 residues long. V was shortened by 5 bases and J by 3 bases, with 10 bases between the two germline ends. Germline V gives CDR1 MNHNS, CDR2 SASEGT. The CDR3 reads CASSLRGDTEAFF. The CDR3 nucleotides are TGTGCCAGCAGTCTACGAGGGGACACTGAAGCTTTCTTT.

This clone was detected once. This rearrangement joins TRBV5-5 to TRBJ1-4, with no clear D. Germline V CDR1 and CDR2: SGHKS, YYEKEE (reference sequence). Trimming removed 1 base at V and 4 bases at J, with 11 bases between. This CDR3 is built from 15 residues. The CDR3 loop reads CASSLRADLNEKLFF. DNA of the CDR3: TGTGCCAGCAGCTTGAGAGCAGACCTTAATGAAAAACTGTTTTTT.

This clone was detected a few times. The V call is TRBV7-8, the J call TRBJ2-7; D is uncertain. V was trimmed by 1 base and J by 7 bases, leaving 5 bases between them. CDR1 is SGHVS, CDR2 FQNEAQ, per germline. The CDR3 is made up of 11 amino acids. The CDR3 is CASSLETEQYF. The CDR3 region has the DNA TGTGCCAGCAGCTTAGAGACAGAGCAGTACTTC.

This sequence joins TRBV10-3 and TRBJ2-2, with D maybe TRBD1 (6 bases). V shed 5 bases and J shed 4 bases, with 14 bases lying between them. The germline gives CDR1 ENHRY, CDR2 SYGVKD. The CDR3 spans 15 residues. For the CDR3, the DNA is TGTGCCATCAGTCACCAGGGGAAGGGCACCGGGGAGCTGTTTTTT. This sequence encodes CAISHQGKGTGELFF.

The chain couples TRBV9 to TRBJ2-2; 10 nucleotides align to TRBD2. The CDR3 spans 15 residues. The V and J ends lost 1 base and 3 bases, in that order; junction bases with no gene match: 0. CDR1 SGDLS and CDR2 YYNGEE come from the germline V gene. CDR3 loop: CASSVLAGDTGELFF. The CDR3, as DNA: TGTGCCAGCAGCGTACTAGCGGGGGACACCGGGGAGCTGTTTTTT.

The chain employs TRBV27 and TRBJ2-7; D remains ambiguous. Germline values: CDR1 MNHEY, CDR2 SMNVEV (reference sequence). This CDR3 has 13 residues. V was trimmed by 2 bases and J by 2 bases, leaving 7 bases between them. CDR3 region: CASSLLGTYEQYF. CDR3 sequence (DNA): TGTGCCAGCAGTTTACTTGGAACCTACGAGCAGTACTTC.

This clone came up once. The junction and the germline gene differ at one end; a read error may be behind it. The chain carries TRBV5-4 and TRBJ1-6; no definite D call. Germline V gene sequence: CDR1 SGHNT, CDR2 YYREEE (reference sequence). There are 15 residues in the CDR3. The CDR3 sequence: CASSLADSNNSPLHF. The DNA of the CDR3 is TGTGCCAGCAGCTTGGCGGACTCCAATAATTCACCCCTCCACTTT.

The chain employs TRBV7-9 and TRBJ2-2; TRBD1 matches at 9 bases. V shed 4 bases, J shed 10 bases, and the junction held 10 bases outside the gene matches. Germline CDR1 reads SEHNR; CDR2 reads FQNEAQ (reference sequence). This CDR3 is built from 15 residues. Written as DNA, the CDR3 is TGTGCCAGCAGCTCATGGGACAGGGACTTCCCGGAGCTGTTTTTT. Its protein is CASSSWDRDFPELFF. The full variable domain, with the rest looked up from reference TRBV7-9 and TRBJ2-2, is DTGVSQNPRHKITKRGQNVTFRCDPISEHNRLYWYRQTLGQGPEFLTYFQNEAQLEKSRLLSDRFSAERPKGSFSTLEIQRTEQGDSAMYLCASSSWDRDFPELFFGEGSRLTVL.

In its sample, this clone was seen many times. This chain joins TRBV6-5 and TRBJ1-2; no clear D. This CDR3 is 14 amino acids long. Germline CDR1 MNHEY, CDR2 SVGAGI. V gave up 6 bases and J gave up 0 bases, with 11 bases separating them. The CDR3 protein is CASSPAGPNYGYTF. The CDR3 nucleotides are TGTGCCAGCAGCCCCGCTGGTCCTAACTATGGCTACACCTTC.

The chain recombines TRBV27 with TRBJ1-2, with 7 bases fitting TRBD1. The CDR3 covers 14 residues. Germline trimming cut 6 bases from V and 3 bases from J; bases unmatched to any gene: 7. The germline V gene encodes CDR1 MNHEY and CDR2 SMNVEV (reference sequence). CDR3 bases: TGTGCCAGCAGCCTTCAACAGGGGTACTATGGCTACACCTTC. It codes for CASSLQQGYYGYTF.

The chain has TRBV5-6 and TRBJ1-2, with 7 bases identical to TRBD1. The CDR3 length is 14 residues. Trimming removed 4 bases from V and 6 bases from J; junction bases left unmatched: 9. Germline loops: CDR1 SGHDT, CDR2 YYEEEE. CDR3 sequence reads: CASSRSGQRHGYTF. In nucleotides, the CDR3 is TGTGCCAGCAGCCGTTCGGGACAGCGTCATGGCTACACCTTC.

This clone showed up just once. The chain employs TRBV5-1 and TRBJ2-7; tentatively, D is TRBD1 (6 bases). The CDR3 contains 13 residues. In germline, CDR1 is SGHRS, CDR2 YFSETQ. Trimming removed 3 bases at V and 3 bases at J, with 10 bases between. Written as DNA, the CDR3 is TGCGCCAGCAGCTCGGGACAATTCTACGAGCAGTACTTC. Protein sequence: CASSSGQFYEQYF.

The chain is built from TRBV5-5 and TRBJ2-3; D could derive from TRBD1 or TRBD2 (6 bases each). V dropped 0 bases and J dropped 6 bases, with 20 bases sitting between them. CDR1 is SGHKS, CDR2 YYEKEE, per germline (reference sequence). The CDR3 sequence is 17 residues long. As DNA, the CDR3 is TGTGCCAGCAGCTTGGCAGAAGTAAGGGGGAGGTCGGATACGCAGTATTTT. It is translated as CASSLAEVRGRSDTQYF.

In nucleotides, the CDR3 is TGTGCCAGCAGCGTAGGGACAGGGGGCGGTGAGACCCAGTACTTC. Residues: CASSVGTGGGETQYF. The chain carries TRBV9 and TRBJ2-5; 11 bases align to TRBD1. Germline trimming cut 0 bases from V and 5 bases from J; bases unmatched to any gene: 3. Germline V gene sequence: CDR1 SGDLS, CDR2 YYNGEE. The CDR3 consists of 15 residues.

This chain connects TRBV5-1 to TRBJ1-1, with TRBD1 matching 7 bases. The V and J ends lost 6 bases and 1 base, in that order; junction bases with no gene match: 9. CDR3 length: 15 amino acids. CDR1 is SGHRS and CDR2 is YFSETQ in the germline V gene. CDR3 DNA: TGCGCCAGCACTACGACAGGGACAACGAACACTGAAGCTTTCTTT. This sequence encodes CASTTTGTTNTEAFF.

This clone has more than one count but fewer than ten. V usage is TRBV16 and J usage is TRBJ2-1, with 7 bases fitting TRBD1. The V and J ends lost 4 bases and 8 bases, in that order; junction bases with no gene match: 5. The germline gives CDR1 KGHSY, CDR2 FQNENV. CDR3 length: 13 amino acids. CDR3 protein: CASSPIQGDEQFF. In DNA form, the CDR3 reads TGTGCCAGCAGCCCAATCCAGGGGGATGAGCAGTTCTTC. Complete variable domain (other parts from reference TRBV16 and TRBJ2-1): GEEVAQTPKHLVRGEGQKAKLYCAPIKGHSYVFWYQQVLKNEFKFLISFQNENVFDETGMPKERFSAKCLPNSPCSLEIQATKLEDSAVYFCASSPIQGDEQFFGPGTRLTVL.

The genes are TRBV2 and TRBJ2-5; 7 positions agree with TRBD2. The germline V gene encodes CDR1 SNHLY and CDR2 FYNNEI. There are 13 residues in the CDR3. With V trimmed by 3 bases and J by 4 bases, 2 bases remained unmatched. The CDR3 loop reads CASSDGGGETQYF. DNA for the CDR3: TGTGCCAGCAGTGACGGCGGGGGAGAGACCCAGTACTTC.

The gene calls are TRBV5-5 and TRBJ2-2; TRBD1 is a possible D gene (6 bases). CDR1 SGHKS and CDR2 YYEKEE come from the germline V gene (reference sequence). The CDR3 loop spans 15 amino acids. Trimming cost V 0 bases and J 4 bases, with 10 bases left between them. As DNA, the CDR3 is TGTGCCAGCAGCTTGGGCGGCAGGGGCACCGGGGAGCTGTTTTTT. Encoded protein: CASSLGGRGTGELFF.

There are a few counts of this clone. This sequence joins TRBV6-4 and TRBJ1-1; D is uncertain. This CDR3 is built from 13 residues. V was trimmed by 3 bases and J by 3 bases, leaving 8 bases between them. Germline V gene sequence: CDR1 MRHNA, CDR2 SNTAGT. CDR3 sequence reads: CASSEAFHTEAFF. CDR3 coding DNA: TGTGCCAGCAGTGAAGCGTTTCACACTGAAGCTTTCTTT.

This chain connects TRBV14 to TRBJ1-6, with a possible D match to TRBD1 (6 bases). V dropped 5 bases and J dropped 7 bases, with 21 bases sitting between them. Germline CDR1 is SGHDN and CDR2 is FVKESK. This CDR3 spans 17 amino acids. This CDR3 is CASSKGGGAGLNSPLHF. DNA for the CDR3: TGTGCCAGCAGCAAAGGGGGGGGAGCAGGGCTCAATTCACCCCTCCACTTT.

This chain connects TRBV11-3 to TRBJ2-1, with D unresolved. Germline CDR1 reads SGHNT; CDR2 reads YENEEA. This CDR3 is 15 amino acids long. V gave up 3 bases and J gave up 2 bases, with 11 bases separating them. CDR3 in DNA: TGTGCCAGCAGCTTCCAAGACGCTGCCTACAATGAGCAGTTCTTC. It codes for CASSFQDAAYNEQFF.

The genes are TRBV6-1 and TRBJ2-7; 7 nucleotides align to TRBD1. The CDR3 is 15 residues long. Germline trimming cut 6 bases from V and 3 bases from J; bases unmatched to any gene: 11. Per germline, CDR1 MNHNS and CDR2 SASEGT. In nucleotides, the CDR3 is TGTGCCAGCAGAAAGACAGGGCTCATATTCTACGAGCAGTACTTC. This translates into CASRKTGLIFYEQYF.

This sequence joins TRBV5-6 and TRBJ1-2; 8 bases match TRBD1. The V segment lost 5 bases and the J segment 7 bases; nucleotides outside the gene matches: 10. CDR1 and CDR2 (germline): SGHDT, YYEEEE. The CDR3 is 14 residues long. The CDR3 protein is CASRENRGAIGYTF. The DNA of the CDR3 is TGTGCCAGCAGGGAGAACAGGGGGGCCATTGGCTACACCTTC. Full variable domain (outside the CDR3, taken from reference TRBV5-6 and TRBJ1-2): DAGVTQSPTHLIKTRGQQVTLRCSPKSGHDTVSWYQQALGQGPQFIFQYYEEEERQRGNFPDRFSGHQFPNYSSELNVNALLLGDSALYLCASRENRGAIGYTFGSGTRLTVV.

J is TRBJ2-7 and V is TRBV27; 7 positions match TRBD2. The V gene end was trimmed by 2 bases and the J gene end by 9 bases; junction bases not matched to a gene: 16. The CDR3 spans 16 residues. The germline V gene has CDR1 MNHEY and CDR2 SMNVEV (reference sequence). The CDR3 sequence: CASSLLTLGRVSGQYF. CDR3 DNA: TGTGCCAGCAGTTTACTCACCCTGGGGAGGGTGAGTGGGCAGTACTTC.

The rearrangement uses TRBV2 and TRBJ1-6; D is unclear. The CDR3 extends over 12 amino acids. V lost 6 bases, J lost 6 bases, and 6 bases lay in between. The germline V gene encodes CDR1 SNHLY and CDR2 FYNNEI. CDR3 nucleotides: TGTGCCAGCAGGGTCACTAATTCACCCCTCCACTTT. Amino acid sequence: CASRVTNSPLHF.

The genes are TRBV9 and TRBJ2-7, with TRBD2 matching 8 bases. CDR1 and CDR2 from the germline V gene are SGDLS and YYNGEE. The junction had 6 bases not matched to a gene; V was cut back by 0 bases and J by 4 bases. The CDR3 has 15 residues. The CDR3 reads CASSVDTSGPYEQYF. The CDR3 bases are TGTGCCAGCAGCGTAGATACTAGCGGCCCTTACGAGCAGTACTTC.

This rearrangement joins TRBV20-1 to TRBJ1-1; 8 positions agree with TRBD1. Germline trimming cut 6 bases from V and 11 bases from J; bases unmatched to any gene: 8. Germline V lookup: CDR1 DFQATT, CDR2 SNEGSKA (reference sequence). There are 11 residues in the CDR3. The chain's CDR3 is CSAAQGAVAFF. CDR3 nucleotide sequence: TGCAGTGCAGCCCAGGGGGCTGTGGCTTTCTTT.

Written as DNA, the CDR3 is TGTGCCAGTAGTAACACGCGGACAAATCAAAGTCGGGCCAACGTCCTGACTTTC. This encodes CASSNTRTNQSRANVLTF. The V gene is TRBV19, the J gene TRBJ2-6; a weak D match, TRBD1 (5 bases). Germline lookup yields CDR1 LNHDA and CDR2 SQIVND (reference sequence). V was clipped by 4 bases and J by 5 bases, with 21 bases between them. CDR3 length: 18 amino acids.

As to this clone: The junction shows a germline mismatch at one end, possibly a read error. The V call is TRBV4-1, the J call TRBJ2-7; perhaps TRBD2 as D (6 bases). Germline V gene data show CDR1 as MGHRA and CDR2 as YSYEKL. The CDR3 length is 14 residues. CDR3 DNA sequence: TGCACCAGCAGCCAGGGCGGGGTTGGCTACGAGCAGTACTTC. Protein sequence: CTSSQGGVGYEQYF.

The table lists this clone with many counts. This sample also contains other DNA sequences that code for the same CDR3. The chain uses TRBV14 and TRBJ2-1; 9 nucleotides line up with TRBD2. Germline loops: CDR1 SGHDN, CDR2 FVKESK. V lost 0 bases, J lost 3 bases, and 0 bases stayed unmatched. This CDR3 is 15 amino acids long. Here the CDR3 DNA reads TGTGCCAGCAGCCAAGAAGCGGGAGGCTACAATGAGCAGTTCTTC. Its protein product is CASSQEAGGYNEQFF.